The 21 T cell receptor beta chains in this list originate from one sample, sequenced in a study of Graves' ophthalmopathy and Graves' hyperthyroidism. RNA transcripts yielded amplified TCR beta CDR3 regions. The authors performed first-round RT-PCR with HTBI primers and then a second-round multiplex PCR. TCRdb analysed the multiplex PCR reads with MiXCR anew, one entry per CDR3 protein. The repertoire holds 600,000 to 950,000 distinct CDR3 sequences, with roughly 40% as singletons. The specimen was peripheral blood. All receptors derive from an adult man with Graves' ophthalmopathy.

This chain links TRBV7-9 with TRBJ2-5, with 12 bases lining up with TRBD2. J gave up 2 bases and V 5 bases, and 6 bases lay outside the gene matches. Germline-derived CDR1 and CDR2 are SEHNR and FQNEAQ (reference sequence). The CDR3 sequence is 16 residues long. CDR3 in DNA: TGTGCCAGCAGCCAGAGACTAGCGGGGGTGCAAGAGACCCAGTACTTC. Protein sequence: CASSQRLAGVQETQYF.

The V and J genes are TRBV7-2 and TRBJ2-5; TRBD1 aligns across 7 bases. Germline V gene data show CDR1 as SGHTA and CDR2 as FQGNSA. J gave up 0 bases and V 5 bases, and 12 bases lay outside the gene matches. The CDR3 has 17 amino acids. In nucleotides, the CDR3 is TGTGCCAGCAGCCCTACAGGGGTCGGTGGCTACCAAGAGACCCAGTACTTC. This gives the protein CASSPTGVGGYQETQYF. Full variable domain (remainder filled in from reference TRBV7-2 and TRBJ2-5): GAGVSQSPSNKVTEKGKDVELRCDPISGHTALYWYRQSLGQGLEFLIYFQGNSAPDKSGLPSDRFSAERTGGSVSTLTIQRTQQEDSAVYLCASSPTGVGGYQETQYFGPGTRLLVL.

This chain links TRBV7-2 with TRBJ2-3, with no clear D. Germline V gene data show CDR1 as SGHTA and CDR2 as FQGNSA. The CDR3 has 16 residues. V was cut by 1 base and J by 0 bases, with 11 bases left in between. The CDR3 sequence is CASSLGVSPSTDTQYF. CDR3 DNA sequence: TGTGCCAGCAGCTTAGGAGTGTCGCCTAGCACAGATACGCAGTATTTT.

This clonotype was counted at least ten times. At one end, the junction sequence differs from germline, possibly due to a read error. The chain carries TRBV24-1 and TRBJ1-5; D is uncertain. The CDR3 is made up of 12 amino acids. CDR1 and CDR2 from the germline V gene are KGHDR and SFDVKD. CDR3 in amino acids: CASSEADQPQHF. The CDR3 DNA reads TGTGCCAGCAGTGAAGCGGATCAGCCCCAGCATTTT.

The genes are TRBV7-9 and TRBJ2-3, with 11 positions matching TRBD2. The CDR3 length is 18 residues. CDR1 and CDR2 (germline): SEHNR, FQNEAQ (reference sequence). J was trimmed by 3 bases and V by 1 base; bases with no gene match: 9. In DNA form, the CDR3 reads TGTGCCAGCAGCTTAGAAGCACTAGCGGGAGTCGGTACAGATACGCAGTATTTT. Translation: CASSLEALAGVGTDTQYF.

The V gene is TRBV19, the J gene TRBJ2-7; the match to TRBD2 covers 7 bases. Germline V gene lookup returns CDR1 LNHDA and CDR2 SQIVND (reference sequence). The CDR3 has 17 residues. V lost 5 bases to trimming and J lost 5 bases; unmatched junction nucleotides: 18. The CDR3 bases are TGTGCCAGTAGTGGAACTTCCCTTGCGGGGGAGTTGAACGAGCAGTACTTC. Its protein product is CASSGTSLAGELNEQYF.

This clonotype appeared a few times. V usage is TRBV7-9 and J usage is TRBJ1-2; D might be TRBD1 (5 bases). This CDR3 has 14 residues. Germline V lookup: CDR1 SEHNR, CDR2 FQNEAQ (reference sequence). Trimming left V 5 bases short and J 2 bases short, with 12 bases between. CDR3 amino acids: CASSEGTENYGYTF. The CDR3 DNA sequence: TGTGCCAGCAGCGAAGGGACTGAAAACTATGGCTACACCTTC.

The chain has TRBV10-3 and TRBJ2-5, with 7 bases identical to TRBD1. The germline V gene encodes CDR1 ENHRY and CDR2 SYGVKD. CDR3 length: 19 residues. V lost 10 bases to trimming and J lost 5 bases; unmatched junction nucleotides: 28. CDR3 nucleotides: TGTGCCAGCAGCCGACAGGGACCCCTTCAAGGGTTTCGCAGGGAGACCCAGTACTTC. It translates to CASSRQGPLQGFRRETQYF.

The chain combines TRBV19 with TRBJ1-2, with D hard to call. Per the germline V gene, CDR1 is LNHDA and CDR2 is SQIVND (reference sequence). V was cut by 6 bases and J by 5 bases, with 13 bases left in between. The CDR3 has 13 residues. DNA for the CDR3: TGTGCCAGTAGCCACGGGGTTCGGTATGGCTACACCTTC. This encodes CASSHGVRYGYTF.

V and J are TRBV5-1 and TRBJ2-5, with 10 nucleotides matching TRBD2. V shed 4 bases and J 5 bases; nucleotides not matched to a gene: 8. The CDR3 covers 15 residues. Germline CDR1 SGHRS, CDR2 YFSETQ. CDR3 DNA sequence: TGCGCCAGCAGCGCCGGGACTAGCGTCAGGGAGACCCAGTACTTC. Protein sequence: CASSAGTSVRETQYF.

The chain joins TRBV6-2 or TRBV6-3 to TRBJ1-1; TRBD1 might be the D (5 bases). The length of the CDR3 is 13 residues. Trimming cost V 4 bases and J 4 bases, with 10 bases left between them. The germline CDR1 and CDR2 sequences are MNHEY and SVGEGT. The CDR3 region is CASSSAGLTEAFF. The CDR3 DNA follows: TGTGCCAGCAGTTCGGCAGGGCTCACTGAAGCTTTCTTT.

This clonotype has a handful of counts. The V call is TRBV2, the J call TRBJ1-4; 7 bases line up with TRBD1. CDR3 length equals 15 residues. The germline CDR1 and CDR2 sequences are SNHLY and FYNNEI. After removal of 4 bases from V and 11 bases from J, the junction contained 13 bases not matched to a gene. CDR3: CASSGRTGAPFKLFF. The CDR3 DNA sequence: TGTGCCAGCAGTGGACGTACAGGGGCACCATTTAAACTGTTTTTT. The complete variable domain, with remaining parts taken from reference TRBV2 and TRBJ1-4, reads EPEVTQTPSHQVTQMGQEVILRCVPISNHLYFYWYRQILGQKVEFLVSFYNNEISEKSEIFDDQFSVERPDGSNFTLKIRSTKLEDSAMYFCASSGRTGAPFKLFFGSGTQLSVL.

The chain couples TRBV10-2 to TRBJ1-2, with D possibly matching TRBD1 (6 bases). V was pared by 0 bases and J by 0 bases, with 8 bases between. CDR3 length equals 15 residues. Germline CDR1 reads WSHSY; CDR2 reads SAAADI. The CDR3 here is CASSESGGANYGYTF. Written as DNA, the CDR3 is TGCGCCAGCAGTGAGTCGGGGGGCGCTAACTATGGCTACACCTTC.

There are a few counts of this clonotype. This chain links TRBV12-3 or TRBV12-4 with TRBJ2-5; 8 positions agree with TRBD1. With V trimmed by 5 bases and J by 7 bases, 15 bases remained unmatched. There are 16 residues in the CDR3. The CDR3 here is CASSPSGTGLRRTQYF. The CDR3 DNA reads as TGTGCCAGCAGTCCATCCGGGACAGGCCTCCGGCGGACCCAGTACTTC.

The chain joins TRBV7-8 to TRBJ2-2; 7 bases line up with TRBD1. Germline V gives CDR1 SGHVS, CDR2 FQNEAQ. CDR3 length: 16 amino acids. Unmatched junction bases numbered 8, after V lost 4 bases and J lost 3 bases. CDR3 DNA: TGTGCCAGCAGCTCCTATGACAGGGACCACACCGGGGAGCTGTTTTTT. It yields the protein CASSSYDRDHTGELFF.

The chain recombines TRBV2 with TRBJ1-4, with a possible D match to TRBD1 (5 bases). The length of the CDR3 is 15 residues. Trimming left V 6 bases short and J 3 bases short, with 14 bases between. The germline V gene has CDR1 SNHLY and CDR2 FYNNEI. The CDR3 loop reads CASSSSGGANEKLFF. DNA for the CDR3: TGTGCCAGCAGCTCTTCGGGGGGGGCTAATGAAAAACTGTTTTTT.

In regard to this clonotype: This clone may be a read error of a much larger clone one base away. The CDR3 bases are TGCAGCGTTGCTGGGCCGGGTGGGGGGACCCAGTACTTC. Translated: CSVAGPGGGTQYF. The chain employs TRBV29-1 and TRBJ2-5; D may be TRBD1 or TRBD2 (5 bases each). Germline V gives CDR1 SQVTM, CDR2 ANQGSEA. The CDR3 sequence is 13 residues long. Trimming took 4 bases from V and 7 from J, leaving 16 bases between them. The entire variable domain, with the rest obtained from reference TRBV29-1 and TRBJ2-5, is as follows: SAVISQKPSRDICQRGTSLTIQCQVDSQVTMMFWYRQQPGQSLTLIATANQGSEATYESGFVIDKFPISRPNLTFSTLTVSNMSPEDSSIYLCSVAGPGGGTQYFGPGTRLLVL.

The CDR3 loop reads CASSRSSGPEAFF. The CDR3 DNA follows: TGTGCCAGCAGCCGATCGTCGGGACCTGAAGCTTTCTTT. The V gene is TRBV7-9, the J gene TRBJ1-1; weak D call: TRBD1 (5 bases). The CDR3 extends over 13 amino acids. Germline CDR1 reads SEHNR; CDR2 reads FQNEAQ (reference sequence). V was shortened by 5 bases and J by 6 bases, with 13 bases between the two germline ends.

This clonotype was seen repeatedly, ten times or more. The chain employs TRBV2 and TRBJ1-5; the D is unclear. The germline V gene has CDR1 SNHLY and CDR2 FYNNEI. With 0 bases removed from V and 5 bases from J, the gap between germline ends came to 20 bases. The CDR3 has 18 residues. This CDR3 is CASSEAYPGSVPDQPQHF. The CDR3 bases are TGTGCCAGCAGTGAAGCGTACCCAGGAAGTGTTCCCGATCAGCCCCAGCATTTT.

Details on this clonotype: A read error may produce the germline difference seen at one junction end. V and J are TRBV30 and TRBJ2-5, with a tentative D call TRBD2 (6 bases). The CDR3 contains 13 residues. Per the germline V gene, CDR1 is GTSNPN and CDR2 is SVGIG (reference sequence). CDR3 DNA sequence: TGTGCCTGGGGAAGGGACTCCCAAGGGACCCAGTACTTC. It specifies CAWGRDSQGTQYF.

V is TRBV25-1 and J is TRBJ1-1, with 8 bases lining up with TRBD1. The length of the CDR3 is 16 residues. Looked up from germline, CDR1 is MGHDK and CDR2 is SYGVNS. V lost 7 bases, J lost 4 bases, and 14 bases stayed unmatched. The CDR3 protein is CASITPLGQGGTEAFF. For the CDR3, the DNA is TGTGCCAGCATCACACCACTTGGACAGGGAGGCACTGAAGCTTTCTTT.